Following are 22 T cell receptor beta chains from one sample sequenced in a study of T cells in Graves' hyperthyroidism and ophthalmopathy. Template material for amplifying TCR beta CDR3 regions consisted of RNA transcripts. When the TCR CDR3 underwent first-round RT-PCR, the HTBI primer set was used. Using its own MiXCR run on the multiplex PCR reads, TCRdb lists one record per CDR3 protein. This table holds about 640,000 distinct CDR3 sequences, around 15% found once. Material for sequencing was blood. These receptors were taken from a woman aged 45-60 years with Graves' ophthalmopathy.

This clonotype was detected a few times. This chain joins TRBV9 and TRBJ2-3; D gene unclear. Trimming took 0 bases from V and 0 from J, leaving 14 bases between them. Germline CDR1 is SGDLS and CDR2 is YYNGEE. The CDR3 is 17 residues long. In DNA form, the CDR3 reads TGTGCCAGCAGCGTAGGGCCTTCGAGAACTAGCACAGATACGCAGTATTTT. Translated, it gives CASSVGPSRTSTDTQYF.

Regarding this clonotype: Being one base from a much bigger clone, this may be a read error. V is TRBV28 and J is TRBJ1-5, with D possibly TRBD1 on 6 matching bases. The length of the CDR3 is 14 residues. Per germline, CDR1 MDHEN and CDR2 SYDVKM. CDR3 region: CASSLTGRNQPQRF. CDR3 DNA sequence: TGTGCCAGCAGTTTAACAGGGAGGAATCAGCCCCAGCGTTTT.

Ten or more counts support this clonotype. The chain carries TRBV5-1 and TRBJ1-4; D gene uncertain. V was cut by 0 bases and J by 7 bases, with 16 bases left in between. The CDR3 is 16 residues long. Germline CDR1 and CDR2: SGHRS and YFSETQ. The CDR3 loop is CASSLEGRTGPEKLFF. CDR3 coding DNA: TGCGCCAGCAGCTTGGAGGGCAGGACCGGCCCTGAAAAACTGTTTTTT.

This clonotype occurred a few times. The J gene is TRBJ1-2, the V gene TRBV29-1; D unclear. The CDR3 has 11 residues. CDR1 is SQVTM and CDR2 is ANQGSEA in the germline V gene. CDR3 loop: CGLGQDYGYTF. CDR3 DNA sequence: TGCGGACTTGGGCAGGACTATGGCTACACCTTC.

This clonotype was recorded at least ten times. V and J are TRBV12-5 and TRBJ1-5; D is uncertain. CDR1 LGHNT and CDR2 FRNRAP come from the germline V gene. With 5 bases removed from V and 6 bases from J, the gap between germline ends came to 14 bases. The CDR3 runs to 14 residues. CDR3 residues: CASGPTTVPQPQHF. The CDR3 DNA follows: TGTGCTAGTGGTCCCACCACAGTCCCTCAGCCCCAGCATTTT. Drawing the rest from reference TRBV12-5 and TRBJ1-5, the complete variable domain is DARVTQTPRHKVTEMGQEVTMRCQPILGHNTVFWYRQTMMQGLELLAYFRNRAPLDDSGMPKDRFSAEMPDATLATLKIQPSEPRDSAVYFCASGPTTVPQPQHFGDGTRLSIL.

In its sample, this clonotype was seen a few times. The gene calls are TRBV5-1 and TRBJ2-5; no clear D. Trimming removed 6 bases from V and 1 base from J, with 16 bases in between. This CDR3 has 15 residues. Germline assignment: CDR1 SGHRS and CDR2 YFSETQ. The CDR3 spells CASTRSGAVQETQYF. The CDR3 DNA sequence: TGCGCCAGCACCCGGAGTGGTGCGGTCCAAGAGACCCAGTACTTC.

Of note for this clonotype: One end of the junction does not line up with germline, which may come from a read error. V is TRBV6-2 or TRBV6-3 and J is TRBJ2-7; TRBD2 matches at 11 bases. Germline-derived CDR1 and CDR2 are MNHEY and SVGEGT. The CDR3 consists of 14 residues. The CDR3 coding sequence is TGTGCCAGCAGTAAACTAGCGGGAGACTACGAGCAGTGCTTC. This gives the protein CASSKLAGDYEQCF.

In this sample, this clonotype turned up many times. The V gene is TRBV19, the J gene TRBJ1-1, with TRBD1 matching 8 bases. The CDR3 is made up of 15 amino acids. Trimming cost V 2 bases and J 5 bases; bases outside gene matches: 7. In germline, CDR1 is LNHDA, CDR2 SQIVND (reference sequence). CDR3: CASSIQRTGTTEAFF. DNA for the CDR3: TGTGCCAGTAGTATACAGCGGACAGGGACTACTGAAGCTTTCTTT.

This chain uses TRBV12-3 or TRBV12-4 with TRBJ1-4; D call uncertain. The CDR3 contains 14 residues. V lost 7 bases and J 7 bases, leaving 16 bases between the germline ends. The CDR3 coding sequence is TGTGCCAGCACCAACCTGAGGGAGGGTGAAAAACTGTTTTTT. It translates to CASTNLREGEKLFF.

This clonotype was seen many times. CDR3 in DNA: TGTGCCAGCAGTCTACAGACAGGGGCTAGTGAGCAGTTCTTC. Its protein is CASSLQTGASEQFF. The V call is TRBV27, the J call TRBJ2-1, with 8 bases matching TRBD1. Germline assignment: CDR1 MNHEY and CDR2 SMNVEV (reference sequence). The length of the CDR3 is 14 residues. V lost 5 bases to trimming and J lost 9 bases; unmatched junction nucleotides: 9.

The V and J genes are TRBV6-1 and TRBJ2-1; TRBD2 aligns across 12 bases. From germline, CDR1 is MNHNS and CDR2 SASEGT. The CDR3 contains 14 residues. V dropped 6 bases and J dropped 7; count of bases not matched to a gene: 4. CDR3 DNA sequence: TGTGCCAGCAGGCGGACTAGCGGGACGAATGAGCAGTTCTTC. This sequence encodes CASRRTSGTNEQFF.

This clonotype appeared many times. J is TRBJ2-1 and V is TRBV7-2; D gene ambiguous. CDR1 and CDR2 from the germline V gene are SGHTA and FQGNSA. Trimming shortened V by 0 bases and J by 7 bases, and 7 bases separated the two germline ends. This CDR3 spans 13 amino acids. The CDR3 sequence: CASSLAPLNEQFF. In DNA, the CDR3 is TGTGCCAGCAGCTTAGCCCCGCTAAATGAGCAGTTCTTC. Filled out from reference TRBV7-2 and TRBJ2-1, the complete variable domain reads GAGVSQSPSNKVTEKGKDVELRCDPISGHTALYWYRQSLGQGLEFLIYFQGNSAPDKSGLPSDRFSAERTGGSVSTLTIQRTQQEDSAVYLCASSLAPLNEQFFGPGTRLTVL.

This clonotype showed up many times. This chain uses TRBV7-9 with TRBJ2-1; D possibly corresponds to TRBD1 (6 bases). Germline V gene sequence: CDR1 SEHNR, CDR2 FQNEAQ (reference sequence). The ends were cut back, 2 bases at V and 9 bases at J, with 11 bases in the middle. This CDR3 is built from 13 residues. CDR3 nucleotides: TGTGCCAGCAGCTTACAGGGGTCTGGTGAGCAGTTCTTC. It translates to CASSLQGSGEQFF.

This clonotype was recorded once. One end of the junction varies from germline; a read error may be responsible. This sequence joins TRBV28 and TRBJ1-4; no clear D gene. This CDR3 region has 13 residues. Germline V CDR1 and CDR2: MDHEN, SYDVKM. The CDR3 coding sequence is TGTGCCAGCAAAAAAGCCCTGGGAGAAAAACCGTTTTTT. Translated, it gives CASKKALGEKPFF.

This clonotype showed up many times. The genes are TRBV11-2 and TRBJ2-7; D uncertain. Germline V gene data show CDR1 as SGHAT and CDR2 as FQNNGV. V was cut by 5 bases and J by 4 bases, with 12 bases left in between. The CDR3 length is 13 residues. In nucleotides, the CDR3 is TGTGCCAGCAGCGAAGGACCGTATTACGAGCAGTACTTC. The encoded protein is CASSEGPYYEQYF.

There are many counts of this clonotype. The chain links TRBV30 to TRBJ2-1, with 9 nucleotides matching TRBD2. This CDR3 region has 15 residues. V was clipped by 2 bases and J by 4 bases; unmatched bases: 6. Germline CDR1 and CDR2: GTSNPN and SVGIG (reference sequence). CDR3 in amino acids: CAWSRRTSEYNEQFF. The DNA of the CDR3 is TGTGCCTGGAGTCGTCGGACTAGCGAGTACAATGAGCAGTTCTTC.

This clonotype was detected a few times. The chain has TRBV7-8 and TRBJ1-5, with 10 bases that match TRBD1. Germline CDR1 is SGHVS and CDR2 is FQNEAQ. This CDR3 is built from 16 residues. Trimming removed 0 bases from V and 4 bases from J; junction bases left unmatched: 3. The CDR3: CASSLAGTGANQPQHF. The CDR3 DNA reads as TGTGCCAGCAGCTTAGCCGGGACAGGGGCAAATCAGCCCCAGCATTTT.

This clonotype was recorded at least ten times. The chain uses TRBV6-2 or TRBV6-3 and TRBJ1-1; TRBD1 aligns across 7 bases. This CDR3 has 17 amino acids. Germline assignment: CDR1 MNHEY and CDR2 SVGEGT. V shed 2 bases, J shed 7 bases, and the junction held 16 bases outside the gene matches. This CDR3 reads CASSYADQQGRGDEAFF. CDR3 sequence (DNA): TGTGCCAGCAGTTACGCCGATCAACAGGGGAGGGGGGATGAAGCTTTCTTT.

The genes are TRBV29-1 and TRBJ1-1, with D possibly matching TRBD1 (5 bases). This CDR3 is built from 11 residues. Trimming left V 4 bases short and J 7 bases short, with 10 bases between. Germline V gives CDR1 SQVTM, CDR2 ANQGSEA. The CDR3 spells CSVGRDSEAFF. The CDR3 coding sequence is TGCAGCGTTGGGCGTGACAGTGAAGCTTTCTTT.

This clonotype was seen at least ten times. CDR3 sequence: CASSIGTAYGYTF. The CDR3, as DNA: TGTGCCAGCAGCATCGGGACAGCCTATGGCTACACCTTC. This rearrangement joins TRBV7-2 to TRBJ1-2; TRBD1 agrees at 7 bases. With 5 bases clipped from V and 4 bases from J, the junction kept 4 bases outside the gene matches. The germline V gene encodes CDR1 SGHTA and CDR2 FQGNSA. The CDR3 spans 13 residues.

This clonotype turned up a few times. The CDR3 DNA is TGTGCCAGCAGCTTACGATCTAGTGGGAGCTCCTACGAGCAGTACTTC. It codes for CASSLRSSGSSYEQYF. V gene TRBV7-9 combines with J gene TRBJ2-7, with a weak D call TRBD2 (5 bases). The V gene's germline CDR1 is SEHNR and CDR2 FQNEAQ (reference sequence). The CDR3 is 16 residues long. V gave up 2 bases and J gave up 0 bases, with 14 bases separating them.

This clonotype was picked up many times. This chain links TRBV5-1 with TRBJ2-5; 7 positions match TRBD1. Germline assignment: CDR1 SGHRS and CDR2 YFSETQ. This CDR3 spans 16 amino acids. V was pared by 3 bases and J by 2 bases, with 10 bases of the junction left unmatched. The CDR3 DNA follows: TGCGCCAGCAGCTCGGCTCCCGGGACAGCACAAGAGACCCAGTACTTC. It is translated as CASSSAPGTAQETQYF.